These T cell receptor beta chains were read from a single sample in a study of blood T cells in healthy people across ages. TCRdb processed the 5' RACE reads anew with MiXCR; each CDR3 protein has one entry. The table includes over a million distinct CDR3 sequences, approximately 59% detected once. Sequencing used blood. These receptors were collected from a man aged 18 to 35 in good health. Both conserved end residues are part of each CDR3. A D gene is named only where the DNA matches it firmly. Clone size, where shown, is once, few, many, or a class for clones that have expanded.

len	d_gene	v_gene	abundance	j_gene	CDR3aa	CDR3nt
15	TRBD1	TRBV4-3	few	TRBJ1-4	CASSQDRQGAEKLFF	TGCGCCAGCAGCCAAGATCGGCAGGGGGCGGAAAAACTGTTTTTT
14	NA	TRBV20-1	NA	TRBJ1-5	CSAGSRQYNQPQHF	TGCAGTGCCGGCTCGCGGCAGTACAATCAGCCCCAGCATTTT
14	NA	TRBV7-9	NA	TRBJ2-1	CASSLGAGANEQFF	TGTGCCAGCAGCTTAGGGGCTGGGGCCAATGAGCAGTTCTTC
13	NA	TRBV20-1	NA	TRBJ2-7	CSASWRGSYEQYF	TGCAGTGCTAGTTGGAGGGGGTCGTACGAGCAGTACTTC
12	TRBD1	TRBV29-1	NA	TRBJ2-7	CSVGDRGSEQYF	TGCAGCGTTGGTGACAGGGGAAGCGAGCAGTACTTC
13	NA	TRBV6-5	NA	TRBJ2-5	CASLPRTKETQYF	TGTGCCAGCCTCCCCAGGACGAAAGAGACCCAGTACTTC
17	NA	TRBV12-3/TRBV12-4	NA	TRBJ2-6	CASSQGTLARGANVLTF	TGTGCCAGCAGTCAAGGGACTCTTGCCCGGGGGGCCAACGTCCTGACTTTC
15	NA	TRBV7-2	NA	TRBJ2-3	CASSLGGTTADTQYF	TGTGCCAGCAGCTTAGGAGGGACGACGGCCGATACGCAGTATTTT
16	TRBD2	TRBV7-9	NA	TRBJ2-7	CASSTTLAGGPYEQYF	TGTGCCAGCAGCACCACCTTAGCGGGAGGACCCTACGAGCAGTACTTC
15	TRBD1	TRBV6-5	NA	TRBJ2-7	CASSNTGTGVYEQYF	TGTGCCAGCAGTAATACCGGGACAGGGGTATACGAGCAGTACTTC
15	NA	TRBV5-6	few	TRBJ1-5	CASSLGTGRRQPQHF	TGTGCCAGCAGCTTGGGGACGGGAAGGAGGCAGCCCCAGCATTTT
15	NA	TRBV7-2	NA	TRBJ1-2	CASSLSDAAPLSYTF	TGTGCCAGCAGCTTATCTGATGCAGCCCCCCTTAGCTACACCTTC
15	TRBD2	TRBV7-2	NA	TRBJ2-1	CASSEATSVYNEQFF	TGTGCCAGCAGCGAGGCCACTAGCGTATACAATGAGCAGTTCTTC
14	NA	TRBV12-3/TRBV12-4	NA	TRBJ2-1	CAASRGDLYNEQFF	TGTGCCGCGTCTCGGGGAGATCTTTACAATGAGCAGTTCTTC
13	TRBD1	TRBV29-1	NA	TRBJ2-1	CSEPGQGRDEQFF	TGCAGCGAACCGGGACAGGGTAGGGATGAGCAGTTCTTC
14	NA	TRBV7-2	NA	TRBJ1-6	CASSLRGTTSPLHF	TGTGCCAGCAGCTTACGCGGGACAACTTCACCCCTCCACTTT
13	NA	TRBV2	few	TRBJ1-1	CASSATANTEAFF	TGTGCCAGCAGTGCGACTGCTAACACTGAAGCTTTCTTT
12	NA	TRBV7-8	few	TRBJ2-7	CASSLLTDEQYF	TGTGCCAGCAGCTTATTAACGGACGAGCAGTACTTC
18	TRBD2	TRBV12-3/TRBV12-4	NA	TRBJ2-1	CASSPGTSGGPQRNEQFF	TGTGCCAGCAGTCCCGGGACTAGCGGGGGGCCTCAGCGGAATGAGCAGTTCTTC
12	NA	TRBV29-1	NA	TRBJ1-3	CSVESVAYTIYF	TGCAGCGTTGAAAGCGTGGCCTACACCATATATTTT
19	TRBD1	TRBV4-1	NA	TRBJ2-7	CASSQGPLLRDRESYEQYF	TGCGCCAGCAGCCAAGGCCCCCTCCTCCGGGACAGGGAGTCCTACGAGCAGTACTTC
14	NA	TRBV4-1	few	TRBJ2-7	CASGLSDGAYEQYF	TGCGCCAGCGGGTTGAGCGACGGAGCCTACGAGCAGTACTTC
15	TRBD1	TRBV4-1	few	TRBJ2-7	CASSHSDRGSYEQYF	TGCGCCAGCAGCCACTCGGACAGGGGGTCCTACGAGCAGTACTTC
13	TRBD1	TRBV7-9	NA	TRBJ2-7	CASSSDREEEQYF	TGTGCCAGCAGCTCGGACAGGGAAGAAGAGCAGTACTTC
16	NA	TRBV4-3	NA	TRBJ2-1	CASSQEAASRYKEQFF	TGCGCCAGCAGCCAAGAAGCAGCCTCCAGGTACAAAGAGCAGTTCTTC
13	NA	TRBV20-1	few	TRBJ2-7	CSAPLDLSYEQYF	TGCAGTGCTCCGCTCGACTTGTCCTACGAGCAGTACTTC
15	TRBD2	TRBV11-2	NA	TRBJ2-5	CASSAGLAGVKTQYF	TGTGCCAGCAGCGCGGGACTAGCGGGAGTTAAGACCCAGTACTTC
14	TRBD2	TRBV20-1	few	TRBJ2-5	CSASGGGGSETQYF	TGCAGTGCCAGCGGGGGCGGGGGATCGGAGACCCAGTACTTC
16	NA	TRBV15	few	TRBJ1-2	CATSRDSGVAHYGYTF	TGTGCCACCAGCAGAGATAGCGGGGTCGCCCACTATGGCTACACCTTC
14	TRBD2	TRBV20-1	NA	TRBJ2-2	CSAMTSGNTGELFF	TGCAGTGCTATGACTAGCGGTAACACCGGGGAGCTGTTTTTT
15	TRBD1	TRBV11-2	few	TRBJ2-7	CASSSITGVSYEQYF	TGTGCCAGCAGCTCCATCACAGGGGTCTCCTACGAGCAGTACTTC
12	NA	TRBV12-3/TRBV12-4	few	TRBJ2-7	CASTPGGHEQYF	TGTGCCAGCACCCCCGGAGGCCACGAGCAGTACTTC
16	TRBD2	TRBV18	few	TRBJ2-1	CASSNGGTSSYNEQFF	TGTGCCAGCTCCAACGGGGGGACTAGCAGCTACAATGAGCAGTTCTTC
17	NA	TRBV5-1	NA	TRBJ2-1	CASSTGAAVRVINEQFF	TGCGCCAGCAGCACCGGAGCAGCAGTCCGGGTGATCAATGAGCAGTTCTTC
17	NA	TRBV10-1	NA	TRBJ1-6	CASSGDSDFSYNSPLHF	TGCGCCAGCAGTGGCGACAGCGACTTCTCCTATAATTCACCCCTCCACTTT
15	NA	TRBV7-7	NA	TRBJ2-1	CASSTGDAAYNEQFF	TGTGCCAGCAGCACGGGGGACGCAGCCTACAATGAGCAGTTCTTC
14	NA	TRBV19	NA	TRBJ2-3	CASSIGSRTDTQYF	TGTGCCAGTAGTATCGGGTCACGCACAGATACGCAGTATTTT
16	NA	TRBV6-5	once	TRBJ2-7	CASSYSRDTASYEQYF	TGTGCCAGCAGTTACTCGAGGGACACAGCTTCCTACGAGCAGTACTTC
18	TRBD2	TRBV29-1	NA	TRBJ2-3	CSVEYWGWRGGGADTQYF	TGCAGCGTTGAATATTGGGGCTGGCGGGGGGGCGGCGCAGATACGCAGTATTTT
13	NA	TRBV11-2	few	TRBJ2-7	CASSLQVTYEQYF	TGTGCCAGCAGCTTACAGGTTACCTACGAGCAGTACTTC
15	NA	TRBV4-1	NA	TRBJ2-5	CASSQLGLSQETQYF	TGCGCCAGCAGCCAATTAGGACTTTCCCAAGAGACCCAGTACTTC
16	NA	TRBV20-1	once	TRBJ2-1	CSANLRQASSYNEQFF	TGCAGTGCTAACCTTCGTCAGGCGAGCTCCTACAATGAGCAGTTCTTC
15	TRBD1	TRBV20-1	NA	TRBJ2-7	CSARDLGTGLYEQYF	TGCAGTGCTAGAGATCTAGGGACAGGGCTATACGAGCAGTACTTC
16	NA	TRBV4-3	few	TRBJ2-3	CASSQELSEWGDTQYF	TGCGCCAGCAGCCAAGAATTATCAGAATGGGGAGATACGCAGTATTTT
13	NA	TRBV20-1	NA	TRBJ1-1	CSARKGENTEAFF	TGCAGTGCTAGAAAAGGGGAGAACACTGAAGCTTTCTTT
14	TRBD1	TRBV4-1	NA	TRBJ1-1	CASTRQGAGTEAFF	TGCGCCAGCACCAGACAGGGGGCAGGTACTGAAGCTTTCTTT
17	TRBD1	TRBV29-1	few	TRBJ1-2	CSVLLIETGTEIYGYTF	TGCAGCGTGCTCCTAATCGAAACCGGGACAGAGATCTATGGCTACACCTTC
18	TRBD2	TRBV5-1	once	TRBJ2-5	CASQTTNSLAGPRETQYF	TGCGCCAGCCAAACCACAAACTCTCTAGCGGGGCCCCGGGAGACCCAGTACTTC
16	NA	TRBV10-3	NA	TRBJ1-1	CANSAIDLEKNTEAFF	TGTGCCAACAGTGCTATCGATCTCGAGAAGAACACTGAAGCTTTCTTT
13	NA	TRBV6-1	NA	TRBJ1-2	CASNPTGWSGYTF	TGTGCCAGCAACCCGACAGGCTGGAGTGGCTACACCTTC
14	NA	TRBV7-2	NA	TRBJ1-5	CASSLLAGNQPQHF	TGTGCCAGCAGCTTACTGGCGGGCAATCAGCCCCAGCATTTT
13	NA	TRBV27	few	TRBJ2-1	CASSLGHLNEQFF	TGTGCCAGCAGTTTGGGCCATTTAAATGAGCAGTTCTTC
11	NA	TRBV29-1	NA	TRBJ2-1	CSARGTRQKFF	TGCAGCGCTCGGGGGACCAGACAGAAGTTCTTC
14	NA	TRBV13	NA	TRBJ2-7	CASSLRGSPYEQYF	TGTGCCAGCAGCTTGCGGGGCAGCCCCTACGAGCAGTACTTC
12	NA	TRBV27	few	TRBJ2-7	CASSLSFGEQYF	TGTGCCAGCAGTTTATCCTTCGGCGAGCAGTACTTC
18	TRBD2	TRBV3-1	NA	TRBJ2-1	CASSQGLSSGRVRNEQFF	TGTGCCAGCAGCCAAGGCTTGAGTAGCGGGAGGGTTAGAAATGAGCAGTTCTTC